The 11 T cell receptor beta chains given below trace back to one sample, sequenced in a study of blood T cell repertoires in COVID-19. The table came from immunoSEQ multiplex PCR; TCRdb's copy has only in-frame clones and leaves some out. This table has under 150,000 clones, roughly 90% appearing once. The specimen was PBMCs or T cells enriched from blood (not recorded which). Receptor source: a woman in her 50s who had recovered from COVID-19.

This clone was seen once. V usage is TRBV7-9 and J usage is TRBJ2-5; the match to TRBD1 covers 8 bases. Germline assignment: CDR1 SEHNR and CDR2 FQNEAQ (reference sequence). Trimming at V came to 5 bases and at J to 2 bases, leaving 4 bases not matched to a gene. The CDR3 runs 14 residues. This CDR3 reads CASSGGQDQETQYF. CDR3 DNA sequence: TGTGCCAGCAGCGGGGGACAGGATCAAGAGACCCAGTACTTC.

This CDR3 is CAISDSDLSYEQYF. CDR3 coding DNA: TGTGCCATCAGTGACAGCGATTTATCCTACGAGCAGTACTTC. The chain joins TRBV10-3 to TRBJ2-7; D uncertain. The V gene's germline CDR1 is ENHRY and CDR2 SYGVKD. The CDR3 totals 14 residues. The V end was cut by 3 bases, the J end by 1 base, with 10 bases between.

The chain links TRBV3-1 (or the pseudogene TRBV3-2) to TRBJ2-7; 8 positions agree with TRBD1. The V gene's germline CDR1 is LGHDT and CDR2 YNNKEL (reference sequence). CDR3 length equals 13 residues. V was pared by 3 bases and J by 6 bases, with 4 bases of the junction left unmatched. The CDR3 here is CASSHWDRSEQYF. The CDR3 nucleotides read TGTGCCAGCAGCCACTGGGACAGGAGCGAGCAGTACTTC.

This clone has more than one count but fewer than ten. The rearrangement uses TRBV10-3 and TRBJ2-5; D is uncertain. Trimming shortened V by 4 bases and J by 0 bases, and 9 bases separated the two germline ends. This CDR3 region has 14 residues. CDR1 and CDR2 (germline): ENHRY, SYGVKD. The CDR3 is CAISAFPDQETQYF. In DNA form, the CDR3 reads TGTGCCATCAGTGCATTCCCGGACCAAGAGACCCAGTACTTC.

The genes are TRBV2 and TRBJ2-2; perhaps TRBD1 as D (6 bases). Trimming pared 10 bases from V and 0 bases from J, leaving 9 bases between. The CDR3 covers 13 residues. CDR1 and CDR2 from the germline V gene are SNHLY and FYNNEI. As DNA, the CDR3 is TGTGCCACCGGGACAACGAACACCGGGGAGCTGTTTTTT. Its protein product is CATGTTNTGELFF.

The CDR3 loop reads CASSYRGNQPQHF. In DNA, the CDR3 is TGTGCCAGCAGTTACAGGGGGAATCAGCCCCAGCATTTT. The chain combines TRBV27 with TRBJ1-5; 8 bases match TRBD1. Germline trimming cut 4 bases from V and 4 bases from J; bases unmatched to any gene: 0. This CDR3 has 13 amino acids. The germline V gene encodes CDR1 MNHEY and CDR2 SMNVEV (reference sequence).

The J gene is TRBJ1-1, the V gene TRBV6-5, with a weak D call TRBD1 (5 bases). Germline V gene lookup returns CDR1 MNHEY and CDR2 SVGAGI. Trimming cost V 0 bases and J 3 bases, with 8 bases left between them. The CDR3 covers 14 residues. The CDR3 DNA follows: TGTGCCAGCAGTTACTCGCTACAGGACACTGAAGCTTTCTTT. Its translation is CASSYSLQDTEAFF.

The gene calls are TRBV2 and TRBJ2-7, with 8 bases lining up with TRBD2. Germline-derived CDR1 and CDR2 are SNHLY and FYNNEI. CDR3 length: 14 residues. After removal of 3 bases from V and 2 bases from J, the junction contained 3 bases not matched to a gene. The CDR3: CASSDPAGAYEQYF. CDR3 DNA sequence: TGTGCCAGCAGTGACCCAGCGGGAGCCTACGAGCAGTACTTC. Based on the CDR3 plus reference TRBV2 and TRBJ2-7, the full variable domain is EPEVTQTPSHQVTQMGQEVILRCVPISNHLYFYWYRQILGQKVEFLVSFYNNEISEKSEIFDDQFSVERPDGSNFTLKIRSTKLEDSAMYFCASSDPAGAYEQYFGPGTRLTVT.

The chain couples TRBV11-3 to TRBJ2-7, with D possibly matching TRBD1 (6 bases). Germline CDR1 and CDR2: SGHNT and YENEEA. The CDR3 is made up of 17 amino acids. The V end lost 3 bases, the J end lost 3 bases, and 21 bases lay between the germline ends. CDR3 sequence reads: CASSFLPSGTGIYEQYF. As DNA, the CDR3 is TGTGCCAGCAGCTTTCTCCCGAGCGGTACAGGGATCTACGAGCAGTACTTC.

The chain is built from TRBV5-1 and TRBJ1-1, with a possible D match to TRBD1 (6 bases). Looked up from germline, CDR1 is SGHRS and CDR2 is YFSETQ. The CDR3 totals 14 residues. V dropped 4 bases and J dropped 3 bases, with 13 bases sitting between them. This CDR3 is CASSPVAGDTEAFF. The DNA for the CDR3 is TGCGCCAGCAGCCCGGTGGCAGGGGACACTGAAGCTTTCTTT.

This chain connects TRBV5-1 to TRBJ2-1; 8 positions match TRBD1. This CDR3 is 17 amino acids long. Trimming cost V 0 bases and J 11 bases; bases outside gene matches: 16. Germline V lookup: CDR1 SGHRS, CDR2 YFSETQ. CDR3 amino acids: CASSLEVSGQGWPKQFF. As DNA, the CDR3 is TGCGCCAGCAGCTTGGAGGTTTCCGGACAGGGTTGGCCCAAGCAGTTCTTC.